This note documents a single TCR beta chain sequence. Deletions cut 0 bases from V and 7 bases from J, with 12 bases between. CDR3 length equals 15 residues. In germline, CDR1 is MGHRA, CDR2 YSYEKL. Libraries were prepared by immunoSEQ multiplex PCR; TCRdb keeps only in-frame clonotypes and omits some of them. The data show approximately 98,000 clones, about 84% seen once. The data derive from a study of OX40 agonist ivuxolimab in advanced cancers. The source was CD4+ or CD8+ T cells sorted from blood, collected in a trial of the OX40 agonist ivuxolimab. The J gene is TRBJ1-4, the V gene TRBV4-1; D may be TRBD1 (5 bases). The TCR originated in an adult with an advanced solid tumor such as melanoma, head and neck, liver or kidney cancer. Here the CDR3 reads CASSQEWGVGEKLFF. DNA for the CDR3: TGCGCCAGCAGCCAAGAATGGGGGGTTGGTGAAAAACTGTTTTTT.